The following is a T cell receptor beta chain sequence with its context. Its antigen is still unknown. RNA was extracted and reverse transcribed into cDNA as the sequencing template. Generated by immunoSEQ multiplex PCR, the TCRdb table keeps only in-frame clones and is missing some. The sample shows approximately 65,000 clones, approximately 43% of them seen only once. Germline V gives CDR1 LNHDA, CDR2 SQIVND (reference sequence). J gave up 0 bases and V 7 bases, and 12 bases lay outside the gene matches. The CDR3 spans 17 residues. The sample originates from a study of CD8+ T cells in alopecia areata. Study as a whole: Twice a day, 5 to 10 mg of oral tofacitinib was administered to treated patients. Whole-study findings and limits: Across lesional scalp, and particularly alopecia totalis/universalis, clonality surpassed that of normal scalp.

In alopecia areata patients, both lesional scalp punch biopsies and peripheral blood were collected. The specimen comprised CD8+ T cells sorted from blood, sampled at week 0. This chain uses TRBV19 with TRBJ2-1, with 7 bases identical to TRBD2. The sequence came from a human donor with alopecia areata. The CDR3 sequence is CASKLAGPVSSYNEQFF. Here the CDR3 DNA reads TGTGCCAGTAAATTAGCGGGCCCCGTGAGCTCCTACAATGAGCAGTTCTTC.